Below, 15 T cell receptor beta chains from the same sample are listed, as sequenced in a study of CD8 T cells in ankylosing spondylitis. TCRdb itself ran the 5' RACE reads through MiXCR, one entry per CDR3 protein. Here the sample spans 25,000 to 30,000 distinct CDR3 sequences, roughly 5% being singletons. Input material: blood, either unsorted or a sorted T cell fraction (not recorded which). These receptors were taken from a female donor with ankylosing spondylitis or in good health (not recorded which).

This clonotype was counted ten times or more. The chain has TRBV9 and TRBJ2-2; 11 bases fit TRBD2. Germline trimming cut 4 bases from V and 7 bases from J; bases unmatched to any gene: 6. The germline V gene has CDR1 SGDLS and CDR2 YYNGEE. The CDR3 totals 15 residues. The CDR3 DNA is TGTGCCAGCAGCACTGATAGCGGGAGGGGCGGGGAGCTGTTTTTT. It specifies CASSTDSGRGGELFF.

The sample holds many counts of this clonotype. The chain links TRBV9 to TRBJ2-1, with a weak D call TRBD2 (6 bases). Germline V gene data show CDR1 as SGDLS and CDR2 as YYNGEE. V dropped 4 bases and J dropped 4 bases, with 18 bases sitting between them. This CDR3 comprises 16 residues. The CDR3 DNA reads as TGTGCCAGCAGCCCGATAGGAGGGTTAGGTTACAATGAGCAGTTCTTC. It codes for CASSPIGGLGYNEQFF.

The chain recombines TRBV9 with TRBJ2-2, with 7 positions matching TRBD2. This CDR3 spans 16 amino acids. Germline V gene data show CDR1 as SGDLS and CDR2 as YYNGEE. J lost 5 bases, V lost 4 bases, and 11 bases had no gene match. In DNA form, the CDR3 reads TGTGCCAGCAGCCCACCGGGACTACCGCAAACCGGGGAGCTGTTTTTT. This sequence encodes CASSPPGLPQTGELFF.

This clonotype appeared many times. The chain is built from TRBV9 and TRBJ1-2; no reliable D call. V was clipped by 0 bases and J by 8 bases, with 11 bases between them. CDR1 SGDLS and CDR2 YYNGEE come from the germline V gene. The CDR3 is 13 residues long. In DNA form, the CDR3 reads TGTGCCAGCAGCGTAGCACCCGCGGGCGGCTACACCTTC. Translating gives CASSVAPAGGYTF.

This clonotype was seen repeatedly, ten times or more. The chain is built from TRBV9 and TRBJ2-5; TRBD2 agrees at 12 bases. J gave up 3 bases and V 4 bases, and 4 bases lay outside the gene matches. Germline assignment: CDR1 SGDLS and CDR2 YYNGEE. This CDR3 is 15 amino acids long. The CDR3 here is CASSRLAGGEETQYF. CDR3 in DNA: TGTGCCAGCAGCCGGCTAGCGGGAGGGGAAGAGACCCAGTACTTC.

This clonotype showed up many times. The chain uses TRBV9 and TRBJ2-5, with D hard to call. The CDR3 contains 15 residues. Trimming removed 4 bases at V and 4 bases at J, with 17 bases between. Looked up from germline, CDR1 is SGDLS and CDR2 is YYNGEE. CDR3: CASSSRRGGGETQYF. The CDR3 DNA follows: TGTGCCAGCAGCTCCCGTCGAGGCGGCGGAGAGACCCAGTACTTC.

The chain uses TRBV9 and TRBJ2-7, with a possible D match to TRBD1 (6 bases). Germline-derived CDR1 and CDR2 are SGDLS and YYNGEE. The CDR3 is made up of 14 amino acids. V lost 0 bases to trimming and J lost 2 bases, with 9 bases between them. CDR3 in amino acids: CASSVDGDTYEQYF. CDR3 DNA: TGTGCCAGCAGCGTAGACGGGGACACCTACGAGCAGTACTTC.

This clonotype was seen repeatedly, ten times or more. The chain links TRBV9 to TRBJ2-3; tentatively, D is TRBD1 or TRBD2 (6 bases each). Between the trimmed V and J ends, which lost 4 bases and 5 bases, there was a span of 23 bases. The CDR3 is 17 residues long. Per germline, CDR1 SGDLS and CDR2 YYNGEE. The CDR3 nucleotides read TGTGCCAGCAGCCCCTCCCGAGGGGACACCGGGAGAGATACGCAGTATTTT. Protein: CASSPSRGDTGRDTQYF.

This clonotype came up many times. The CDR3 DNA is TGTGCCAGCTTGGGCGCGAACACCGGGGAGCTGTTTTTT. Encoded protein: CASLGANTGELFF. The V gene is TRBV9, the J gene TRBJ2-2, with unresolved D. The CDR3 sequence is 13 residues long. V lost 7 bases and J lost 0, with 7 bases in between. Germline CDR1 and CDR2: SGDLS and YYNGEE.

The table lists this clonotype with a count of one. A much larger clone lies a single base off, so this may be a read error. CDR3 loop: CASSVEDRPFSSYNSPIHF. CDR3 nucleotide sequence: TGTGCCAGCAGCGTAGAGGACAGACCTTTCAGCTCCTATAATTCACCCATCCACTTT. The chain uses TRBV9 and TRBJ1-6; perhaps TRBD1 as D (6 bases). Per the germline V gene, CDR1 is SGDLS and CDR2 is YYNGEE. CDR3 size: 19 residues. Combining the CDR3 with reference TRBV9 and TRBJ1-6 gives the whole variable domain DSGVTQTPKHLITATGQRVTLRCSPRSGDLSVYWYQQSLDQGLQFLIQYYNGEERAKGNILERFSAQQFPDLHSELNLSSLELGDSALYFCASSVEDRPFSSYNSPIHFGNGTRLTVT.

This clonotype appeared a few times. This chain uses TRBV9 with TRBJ2-5; TRBD2 matches 14 bases. There are 16 residues in the CDR3. V shed 4 bases and J 2 bases; nucleotides not matched to a gene: 4. The V gene's germline CDR1 is SGDLS and CDR2 YYNGEE. CDR3 region: CASSIGTSGRQETQYF. In DNA form, the CDR3 reads TGTGCCAGCAGCATAGGGACTAGCGGGAGACAAGAGACCCAGTACTTC.

This clonotype has a count of ten or more. CDR3: CASSVGPGVETQYF. DNA of the CDR3: TGTGCCAGCAGCGTAGGCCCAGGGGTAGAGACCCAGTACTTC. The J gene is TRBJ2-5, the V gene TRBV9, with D possibly TRBD1 on 6 matching bases. The CDR3 has 14 amino acids. CDR1 is SGDLS, CDR2 YYNGEE, per germline. The V end lost 0 bases, the J end lost 4 bases, and 10 bases lay between the germline ends.

The chain carries TRBV9 and TRBJ1-6; D not certain. CDR1 and CDR2 (germline): SGDLS, YYNGEE. V lost 0 bases to trimming and J lost 8 bases, with 9 bases between them. This CDR3 comprises 14 residues. The CDR3 region is CASSVGSTDSPLHF. DNA for the CDR3: TGTGCCAGCAGCGTAGGGAGCACGGATTCACCCCTCCACTTT.

This clonotype appeared once. A much larger clone is a single base away; this may be a read error. The chain has TRBV9 and TRBJ1-5, with D perhaps TRBD1 (5 bases). From germline, CDR1 is SGDLS and CDR2 YYNGEE. Trimming left V 0 bases short and J 6 bases short, with 13 bases between. The CDR3 is made up of 15 amino acids. The CDR3 protein is CASSVGPQGAQPQHF. CDR3 DNA sequence: TGTGCCAGCAGCGTAGGGCCGCAGGGTGCTCAGCCCCAGCATTTT.

The table lists this clonotype with many counts. This chain joins TRBV9 and TRBJ2-2; perhaps TRBD1 as D (7 bases). Germline loops: CDR1 SGDLS, CDR2 YYNGEE. The CDR3 length is 14 residues. V gave up 8 bases and J gave up 4 bases, with 15 bases separating them. The CDR3 reads CASSEQGGTGELFF. As DNA, the CDR3 is TGTGCCAGTTCAGAGCAGGGGGGCACCGGGGAGCTGTTTTTT.